This TCR beta chain was documented in a study of shared clonotypes between healthy human individuals. General study points: Rarefaction exposed incomplete sorted-subset sequencing despite large depth. Lower generation probabilities were found for non-shared clonotypes than for those shared by all four donors.

The CDR3 loop spans 14 amino acids. Looked up from germline, CDR1 is ENHRY and CDR2 is SYGVKD. As regards this clone: Antigen: not known. At one end, the junction sequence differs from germline, possibly due to a read error.

Genomic DNA from each subset was divided evenly over several immunoSEQ plates. Sequenced by immunoSEQ multiplex PCR; TCRdb stores in-frame clones only, minus some. Of about 820,000 clones in the sample, approximately 92% were seen once. The naive CD8 subset, CD45RO-negative cells positively selected for CCR7, excluded terminally differentiated effector memory CD45RA+ cells. The sequenced sample consisted of naive CD8+ T cells sorted from blood. The chain combines TRBV10-3 with TRBJ2-7; no clear D. The source is a man aged 25-40 years in good health. CDR3: CAISDSSKWYEQYF. CDR3 DNA sequence: TGTGCCATTAGTGATAGTTCAAAATGGTACGAGCAGTACTTC.